These 23 T cell receptor beta chains were all obtained from the same sample, sequenced in a study of blood T cell repertoires in COVID-19. Libraries were prepared by immunoSEQ multiplex PCR; TCRdb keeps only in-frame clonotypes and omits some of them. The profile shows about 230,000 clones, 80% to 85% of them singletons. The sequenced material came from peripheral blood. The receptors derive from a man aged 40-50 years with acute or convalescent COVID-19.

This chain links TRBV9 with TRBJ2-7; 10 bases match TRBD2. V shed 0 bases and J 5 bases; nucleotides not matched to a gene: 2. The CDR3 has 14 amino acids. Germline CDR1 SGDLS, CDR2 YYNGEE. CDR3 amino acids: CASSVASGSDEQYF. The CDR3 DNA follows: TGTGCCAGCAGCGTAGCTAGCGGGAGTGACGAGCAGTACTTC.

In nucleotides, the CDR3 is TGTGCCAGCAGTGAAATTGACAGATACACTGAAGCTTTCTTT. Translated, it gives CASSEIDRYTEAFF. The chain recombines TRBV2 with TRBJ1-1; TRBD1 might be the D (5 bases). The CDR3 sequence is 14 residues long. Germline CDR1 reads SNHLY; CDR2 reads FYNNEI. The V end was cut by 2 bases, the J end by 3 bases, with 10 bases between.

The rearrangement links TRBV19 to TRBJ1-5; D perhaps matches TRBD1 (5 bases). CDR1 LNHDA and CDR2 SQIVND come from the germline V gene (reference sequence). The CDR3 is made up of 16 amino acids. Trimming removed 4 bases from V and 6 bases from J, with 19 bases in between. CDR3 amino acids: CASSKIGTAGGQPQHF. DNA of the CDR3: TGTGCCAGTAGTAAAATCGGGACGGCGGGGGGTCAGCCCCAGCATTTT.

The rearrangement uses TRBV7-9 and TRBJ2-5; 9 bases fit TRBD2. The CDR3 loop spans 14 amino acids. V gave up 5 bases and J gave up 5 bases; unmatched junction bases: 6. The V gene's germline CDR1 is SEHNR and CDR2 FQNEAQ (reference sequence). The CDR3 loop is CASSRLAGEETQYF. The CDR3 region has the DNA TGTGCCAGCAGCCGATTAGCGGGAGAGGAGACCCAGTACTTC. Based on the CDR3 plus reference TRBV7-9 and TRBJ2-5, the full variable domain is DTGVSQNPRHKITKRGQNVTFRCDPISEHNRLYWYRQTLGQGPEFLTYFQNEAQLEKSRLLSDRFSAERPKGSFSTLEIQRTEQGDSAMYLCASSRLAGEETQYFGPGTRLLVL.

The chain employs TRBV7-2 and TRBJ2-5, with TRBD2 as a possible D gene (6 bases). The CDR3 is 18 residues long. The germline CDR1 and CDR2 sequences are SGHTA and FQGNSA. V lost 1 base and J lost 3, with 21 bases in between. The CDR3 nucleotides are TGTGCCAGCAGCTTAGAGTTTTCCCAGGGAGGACTGAAAGAGACCCAGTACTTC. This translates into CASSLEFSQGGLKETQYF.

This chain links TRBV5-5 with TRBJ1-2, with D possibly TRBD1 on 5 matching bases. V was cut by 4 bases and J by 0 bases, with 16 bases left in between. This CDR3 has 16 residues. The V gene's germline CDR1 is SGHKS and CDR2 YYEKEE (reference sequence). The CDR3 DNA sequence: TGTGCCAGCAGCCTAGGGGTAACAGCGACTAACTATGGCTACACCTTC. Translating it yields CASSLGVTATNYGYTF.

The genes are TRBV30 and TRBJ1-5, with 8 bases that match TRBD1. The CDR3 covers 14 residues. Germline V gene data show CDR1 as GTSNPN and CDR2 as SVGIG (reference sequence). The V segment lost 5 bases and the J segment 1 base; nucleotides outside the gene matches: 4. The CDR3 DNA is TGTGCCTGGGGGACAGGAACGAGCAATCAGCCCCAGCATTTT. Its protein is CAWGTGTSNQPQHF.

The rearrangement uses TRBV7-2 and TRBJ2-7; 7 bases map to TRBD1. J gave up 2 bases and V 2 bases, and 3 bases lay outside the gene matches. Germline loops: CDR1 SGHTA, CDR2 FQGNSA. The CDR3 spans 14 residues. The CDR3 protein is CASSLSRGTYEQYF. In DNA, the CDR3 is TGTGCCAGCAGCTTAAGCAGGGGGACCTACGAGCAGTACTTC.

The V and J genes are TRBV15 and TRBJ2-1; 8 bases agree with TRBD1. V was clipped by 0 bases and J by 2 bases; unmatched bases: 3. The CDR3 is 16 amino acids. Germline-derived CDR1 and CDR2 are LNHNV and YYDKDF (reference sequence). The CDR3 DNA reads TGTGCCACCAGCAGAGACCCGGGACAGGCCTACAATGAGCAGTTCTTC. Its translation: CATSRDPGQAYNEQFF.

The chain couples TRBV3-1 (or the pseudogene TRBV3-2) to TRBJ1-1, with D possibly being TRBD1 (5 bases). V was clipped by 1 base and J by 10 bases, with 10 bases between them. Germline V CDR1 and CDR2: LGHDT, YNNKEL (reference sequence). This CDR3 spans 12 amino acids. As DNA, the CDR3 is TGTGCCAGCAGCCAAGCTGACGGGGGAGCTTTCTTT. Its translation: CASSQADGGAFF.

The table lists this clone with a count of one. The chain carries TRBV5-8 and TRBJ1-2; no clear D gene. V was shortened by 5 bases and J by 2 bases, with 10 bases between the two germline ends. CDR3 length: 13 amino acids. The germline V gene has CDR1 SGHTS and CDR2 YDEGEE. In DNA form, the CDR3 reads TGTGCCAGCAGTTATGACACCAACTATGGCTACACCTTC. Amino acid sequence: CASSYDTNYGYTF.

The J gene is TRBJ1-4, the V gene TRBV6-5; a possible D gene is TRBD1 (5 bases). The germline gives CDR1 MNHEY, CDR2 SVGAGI. V gave up 5 bases and J gave up 4 bases, with 11 bases separating them. The CDR3 runs 14 residues. The CDR3 DNA reads TGTGCCAGCAGTACGACAGCTGGTAATGAAAAACTGTTTTTT. It yields the protein CASSTTAGNEKLFF.

V usage is TRBV10-2 and J usage is TRBJ2-3; 11 nucleotides line up with TRBD2. Germline CDR1 and CDR2: WSHSY and SAAADI. After removal of 2 bases from V and 6 bases from J, the junction contained 4 bases not matched to a gene. CDR3 length: 15 residues. The CDR3 bases are TGCGCCAGCAGTGAGGCTAGCGGGGGGCTGGATACGCAGTATTTT. Translating gives CASSEASGGLDTQYF.

This clone was seen a single time. This chain joins TRBV15 and TRBJ1-1; perhaps TRBD1 as D (6 bases). The ends were cut back, 4 bases at V and 7 bases at J, with 16 bases in the middle. Germline loops: CDR1 LNHNV, CDR2 YYDKDF (reference sequence). CDR3 length: 14 residues. The CDR3 nucleotides read TGTGCCACCAGCACCTACGGAAGGGACATTGAAGCTTTCTTT. It yields the protein CATSTYGRDIEAFF.

The genes are TRBV5-1 and TRBJ1-1, with a weak D call TRBD1 (5 bases). From germline, CDR1 is SGHRS and CDR2 YFSETQ. This CDR3 is 14 amino acids long. Between the trimmed V and J ends, which lost 3 bases and 1 base, there was a span of 10 bases. The CDR3 spells CASSWRGPNTEAFF. In nucleotides, the CDR3 is TGCGCCAGCAGCTGGAGGGGCCCGAACACTGAAGCTTTCTTT.

The chain carries TRBV5-5 and TRBJ2-7, with 9 bases fitting TRBD2. This CDR3 contains 15 residues. The germline CDR1 and CDR2 sequences are SGHKS and YYEKEE (reference sequence). The V segment lost 1 base and the J segment 3 bases; nucleotides outside the gene matches: 5. The CDR3: CASSLTLAGYYEQYF. CDR3 DNA: TGTGCCAGCAGCTTGACCCTAGCGGGGTACTACGAGCAGTACTTC.

This chain joins TRBV30 and TRBJ1-5; D not resolved. Germline CDR1 reads GTSNPN; CDR2 reads SVGIG (reference sequence). V was trimmed by 3 bases and J by 2 bases, leaving 8 bases between them. CDR3 size: 13 residues. DNA for the CDR3: TGTGCCTGGAGATCTAGTCGCAATCAGCCCCAGCATTTT. It codes for CAWRSSRNQPQHF.

The chain combines TRBV10-3 with TRBJ1-6, with D uncertain. The CDR3 sequence is 14 residues long. CDR1 is ENHRY and CDR2 is SYGVKD in the germline V gene. V lost 10 bases and J 0 bases, leaving 10 bases between the germline ends. CDR3 loop: CATRLSSYNSPLHF. The CDR3 nucleotides are TGTGCCACGAGGCTGAGCTCCTATAATTCACCCCTCCACTTT.

The chain recombines TRBV7-3 with TRBJ2-3; TRBD2 is a possible D gene (6 bases). V was pared by 1 base and J by 3 bases, with 11 bases between. Germline V gives CDR1 SGHTA, CDR2 FQGTGA. CDR3 length equals 15 residues. The CDR3 here is CASSLSGTPTDTQYF. CDR3 DNA: TGTGCCAGCAGCTTAAGCGGGACCCCAACAGATACGCAGTATTTT.

This chain links TRBV6-6 with TRBJ1-5, with a possible D match to TRBD1 (5 bases). With 6 bases removed from V and 5 bases from J, the gap between germline ends came to 17 bases. Germline V gene data show CDR1 as MNHNY and CDR2 as SVGAGI (reference sequence). This CDR3 region has 15 residues. CDR3 protein: CASRGTAGRDQPQHF. The DNA of the CDR3 is TGTGCCAGCAGGGGGACTGCCGGTAGAGATCAGCCCCAGCATTTT.

V is TRBV12-3 or TRBV12-4 and J is TRBJ1-1; D unclear. The length of the CDR3 is 13 residues. V lost 6 bases and J 3 bases, leaving 11 bases between the germline ends. The CDR3 DNA follows: TGTGCCAGCAGGTCCAATCGGTACACTGAAGCTTTCTTT. The encoded protein is CASRSNRYTEAFF.

V is TRBV7-9 and J is TRBJ1-4, with D possibly being TRBD1 (5 bases). This CDR3 region has 13 residues. Germline loops: CDR1 SEHNR, CDR2 FQNEAQ (reference sequence). V lost 5 bases to trimming and J lost 8 bases, with 12 bases between them. CDR3 region: CASSVREAEKLFF. The CDR3 nucleotides are TGTGCCAGCAGCGTCAGGGAGGCGGAAAAACTGTTTTTT.

The chain couples TRBV7-2 to TRBJ2-2; 9 nucleotides line up with TRBD1. CDR3 size: 15 residues. V trimming: 7 bases; J trimming: 5 bases; junction bases outside the gene matches: 8. Per the germline V gene, CDR1 is SGHTA and CDR2 is FQGNSA. This chain's CDR3 is CASTPGQGRTGELFF. CDR3 DNA sequence: TGTGCCAGCACCCCAGGACAGGGGAGGACCGGGGAGCTGTTTTTT.